This TCR beta chain is from a study of identical twins. About this clonotype: Its antigen is as yet unknown.

Germline values: CDR1 SEHNR, CDR2 FQNEAQ (reference sequence). The CDR3 contains 15 residues. Trimming removed 1 base from V and 3 bases from J, with 12 bases in between. Unique molecular identifiers were present on the cDNA, and a universal primer site came from template switching. Each CDR3 protein is one row after TCRdb ran MiXCR on the 5' RACE reads. The top ten clones hold 1.5% to 2% of a sample with approximately 630,000 distinct CDR3 sequences, roughly 7.2% of them seen once. Study-level points and caveats: There were fewer insertions in abundant cord blood beta clonotypes, but memory repertoires showed no such pattern. Where beta out-of-frame sequences were concerned, excess twin sharing was weaker. Analyses based on zero insertions could be partly confounded by invariant MAIT and iNKT cells.

In addition, the sample was reused for a study of yellow fever vaccine responses in identical twins.

This clonotype originated in a woman younger than 35 in good health. Sequenced material: PBMCs. V is TRBV7-9 and J is TRBJ1-1; possibly TRBD1 for D (6 bases). The CDR3 sequence is CASSLVQGWDTEAFF. The CDR3, as DNA: TGTGCCAGCAGCTTAGTCCAGGGGTGGGACACTGAAGCTTTCTTT.